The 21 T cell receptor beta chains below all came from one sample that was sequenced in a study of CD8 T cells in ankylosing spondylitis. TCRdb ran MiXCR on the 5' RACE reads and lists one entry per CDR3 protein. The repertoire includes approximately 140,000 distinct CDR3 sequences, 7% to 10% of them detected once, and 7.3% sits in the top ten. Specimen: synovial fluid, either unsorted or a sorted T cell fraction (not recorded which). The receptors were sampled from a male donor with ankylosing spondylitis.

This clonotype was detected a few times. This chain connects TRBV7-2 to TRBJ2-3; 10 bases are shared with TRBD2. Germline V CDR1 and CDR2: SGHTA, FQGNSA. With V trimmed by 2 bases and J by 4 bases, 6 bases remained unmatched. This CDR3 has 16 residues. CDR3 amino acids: CASSLQAGGRADTQYF. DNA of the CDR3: TGTGCCAGCAGCTTACAAGCGGGAGGGCGCGCAGATACGCAGTATTTT.

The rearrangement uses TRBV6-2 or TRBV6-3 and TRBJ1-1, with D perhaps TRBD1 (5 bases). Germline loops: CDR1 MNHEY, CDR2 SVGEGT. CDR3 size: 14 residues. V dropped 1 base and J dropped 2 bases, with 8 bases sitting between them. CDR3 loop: CASSYFTGNTEAFF. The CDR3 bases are TGTGCCAGCAGTTACTTTACAGGAAACACTGAAGCTTTCTTT.

CDR3 DNA sequence: TGCGCCAGCAGCTCAGATGACAGACACTCTGGGGCCAACGTCCTGACTTTC. Translation gives CASSSDDRHSGANVLTF. V and J are TRBV5-1 and TRBJ2-6, with D perhaps matching TRBD1 (5 bases). The germline V gene encodes CDR1 SGHRS and CDR2 YFSETQ. This CDR3 is 17 amino acids long. The ends were cut back, 3 bases at V and 0 bases at J, with 13 bases in the middle. Based on the CDR3 plus reference TRBV5-1 and TRBJ2-6, the full variable domain is KAGVTQTPRYLIKTRGQQVTLSCSPISGHRSVSWYQQTPGQGLQFLFEYFSETQRNKGNFPGRFSGRQFSNSRSEMNVSTLELGDSALYLCASSSDDRHSGANVLTFGAGSRLTVL.

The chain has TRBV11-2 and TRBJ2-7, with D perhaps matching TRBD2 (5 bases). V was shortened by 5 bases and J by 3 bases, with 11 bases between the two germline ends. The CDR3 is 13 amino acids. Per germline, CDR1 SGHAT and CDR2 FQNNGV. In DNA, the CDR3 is TGTGCCAGCAGCCGTTACCGGGACTACGAGCAGTACTTC. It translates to CASSRYRDYEQYF.

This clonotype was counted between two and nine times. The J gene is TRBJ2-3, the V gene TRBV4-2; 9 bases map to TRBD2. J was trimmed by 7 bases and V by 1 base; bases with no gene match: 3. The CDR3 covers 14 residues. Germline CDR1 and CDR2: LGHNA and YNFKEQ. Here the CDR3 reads CASSQAGTSNTQYF. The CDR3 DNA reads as TGTGCCAGCAGCCAAGCCGGGACTAGCAATACGCAGTATTTT.

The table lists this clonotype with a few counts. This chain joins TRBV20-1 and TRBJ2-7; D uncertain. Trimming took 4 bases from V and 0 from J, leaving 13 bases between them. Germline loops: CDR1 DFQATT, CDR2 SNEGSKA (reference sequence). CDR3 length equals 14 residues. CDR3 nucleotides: TGCAGTGCTAAGATCGCAGGCCGCTCCTACGAGCAGTACTTC. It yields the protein CSAKIAGRSYEQYF.

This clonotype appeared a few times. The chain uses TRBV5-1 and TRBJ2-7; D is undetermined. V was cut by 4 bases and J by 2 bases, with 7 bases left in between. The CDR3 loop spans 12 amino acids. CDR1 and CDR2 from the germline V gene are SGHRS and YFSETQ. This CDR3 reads CASSQTTYEQYF. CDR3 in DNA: TGCGCCAGCAGCCAAACAACCTACGAGCAGTACTTC.

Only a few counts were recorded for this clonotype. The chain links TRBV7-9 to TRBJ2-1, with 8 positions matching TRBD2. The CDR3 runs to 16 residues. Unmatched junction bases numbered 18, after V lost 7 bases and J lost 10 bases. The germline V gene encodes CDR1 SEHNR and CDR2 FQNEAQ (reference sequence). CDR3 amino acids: CASTDFGGTRLGEQFF. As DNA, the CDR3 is TGTGCCAGCACAGACTTTGGGGGGACTAGATTGGGGGAGCAGTTCTTC.

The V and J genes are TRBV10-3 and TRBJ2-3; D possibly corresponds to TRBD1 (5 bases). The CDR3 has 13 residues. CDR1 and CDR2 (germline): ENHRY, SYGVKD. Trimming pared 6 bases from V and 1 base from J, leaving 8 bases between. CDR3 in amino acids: CAIRLQGTDTQYF. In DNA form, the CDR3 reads TGTGCCATCAGATTACAGGGCACAGATACGCAGTATTTT.

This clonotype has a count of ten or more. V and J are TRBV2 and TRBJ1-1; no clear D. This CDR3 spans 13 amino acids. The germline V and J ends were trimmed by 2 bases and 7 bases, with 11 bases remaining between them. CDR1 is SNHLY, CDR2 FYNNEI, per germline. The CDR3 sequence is CASSENGGYEAFF. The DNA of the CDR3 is TGTGCCAGCAGTGAAAATGGTGGGTATGAAGCTTTCTTT. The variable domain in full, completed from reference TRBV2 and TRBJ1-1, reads EPEVTQTPSHQVTQMGQEVILRCVPISNHLYFYWYRQILGQKVEFLVSFYNNEISEKSEIFDDQFSVERPDGSNFTLKIRSTKLEDSAMYFCASSENGGYEAFFGQGTRLTVV.

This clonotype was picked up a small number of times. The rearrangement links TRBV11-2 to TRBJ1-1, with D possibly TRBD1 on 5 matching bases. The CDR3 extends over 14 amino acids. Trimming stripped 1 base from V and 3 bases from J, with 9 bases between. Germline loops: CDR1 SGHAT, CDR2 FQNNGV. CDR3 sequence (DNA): TGTGCCAGCAGCTTAGGGGGGGTCTACACTGAAGCTTTCTTT. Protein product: CASSLGGVYTEAFF.

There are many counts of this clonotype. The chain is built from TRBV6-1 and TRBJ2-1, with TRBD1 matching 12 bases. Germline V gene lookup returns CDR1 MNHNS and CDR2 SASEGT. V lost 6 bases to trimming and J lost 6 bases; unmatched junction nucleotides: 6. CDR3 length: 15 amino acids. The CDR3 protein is CASSLGQGASNEQFF. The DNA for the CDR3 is TGTGCCAGCAGCCTGGGACAGGGGGCAAGCAATGAGCAGTTCTTC.

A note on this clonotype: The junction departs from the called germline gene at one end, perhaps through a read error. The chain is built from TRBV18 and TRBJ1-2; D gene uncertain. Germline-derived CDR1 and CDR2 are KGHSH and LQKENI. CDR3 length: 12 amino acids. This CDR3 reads CASSPGNYGDTF. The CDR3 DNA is TGTGCCAGCTCACCAGGGAACTATGGCGACACCTTC.

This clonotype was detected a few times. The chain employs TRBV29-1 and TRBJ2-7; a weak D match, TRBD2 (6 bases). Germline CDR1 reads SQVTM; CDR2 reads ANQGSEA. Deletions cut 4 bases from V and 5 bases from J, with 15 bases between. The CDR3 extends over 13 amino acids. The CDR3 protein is CSVAGAPGDEQYF. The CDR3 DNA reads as TGCAGCGTTGCGGGAGCACCCGGGGACGAGCAGTACTTC.

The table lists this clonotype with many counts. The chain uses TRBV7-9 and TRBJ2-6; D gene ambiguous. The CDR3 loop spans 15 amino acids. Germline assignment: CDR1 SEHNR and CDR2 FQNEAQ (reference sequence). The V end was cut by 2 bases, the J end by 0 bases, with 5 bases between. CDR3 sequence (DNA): TGTGCCAGCAGCTTATCAATCTCTGGGGCCAACGTCCTGACTTTC. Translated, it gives CASSLSISGANVLTF.

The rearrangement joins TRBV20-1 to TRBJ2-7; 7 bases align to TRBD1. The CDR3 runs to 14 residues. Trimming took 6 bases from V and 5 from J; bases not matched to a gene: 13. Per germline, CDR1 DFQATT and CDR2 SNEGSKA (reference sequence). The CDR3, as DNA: TGCAGTGCATTGGGTGAGGGGGCGCTCCACGAGCAGTACTTC. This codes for CSALGEGALHEQYF.

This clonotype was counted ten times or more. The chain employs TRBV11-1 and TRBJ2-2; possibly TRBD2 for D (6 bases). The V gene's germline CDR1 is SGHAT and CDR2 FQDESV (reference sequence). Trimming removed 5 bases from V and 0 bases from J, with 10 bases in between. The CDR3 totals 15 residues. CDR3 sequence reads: CASSRGLPNTGELFF. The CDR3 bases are TGTGCCAGCAGCCGGGGACTTCCGAACACCGGGGAGCTGTTTTTT.

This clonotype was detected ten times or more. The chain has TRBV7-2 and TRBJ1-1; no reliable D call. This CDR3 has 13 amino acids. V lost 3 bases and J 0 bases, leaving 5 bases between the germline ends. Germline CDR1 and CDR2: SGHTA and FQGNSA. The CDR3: CASSFALNTEAFF. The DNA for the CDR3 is TGTGCCAGCAGCTTTGCCTTGAACACTGAAGCTTTCTTT. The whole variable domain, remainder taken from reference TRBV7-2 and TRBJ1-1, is GAGVSQSPSNKVTEKGKDVELRCDPISGHTALYWYRQSLGQGLEFLIYFQGNSAPDKSGLPSDRFSAERTGGSVSTLTIQRTQQEDSAVYLCASSFALNTEAFFGQGTRLTVV.

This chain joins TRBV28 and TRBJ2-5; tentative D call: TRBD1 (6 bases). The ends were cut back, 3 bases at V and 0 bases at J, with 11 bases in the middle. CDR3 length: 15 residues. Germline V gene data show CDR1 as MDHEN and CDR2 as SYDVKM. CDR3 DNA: TGTGCCAGCAGTTTCAGGGGCGGGTACCAAGAGACCCAGTACTTC. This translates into CASSFRGGYQETQYF.

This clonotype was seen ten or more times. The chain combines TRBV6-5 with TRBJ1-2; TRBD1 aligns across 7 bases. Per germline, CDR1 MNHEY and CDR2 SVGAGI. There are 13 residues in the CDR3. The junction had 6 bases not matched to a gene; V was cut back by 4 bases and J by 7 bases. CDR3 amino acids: CASSSTGAGGYTF. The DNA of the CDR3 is TGTGCCAGCAGTTCCACAGGGGCCGGTGGCTACACCTTC.

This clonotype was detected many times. Here the CDR3 reads CASSEFRGAGTDTQYF. For the CDR3, the DNA is TGTGCCAGCAGTGAGTTTAGGGGGGCCGGCACAGATACGCAGTATTTT. V usage is TRBV2 and J usage is TRBJ2-3; either TRBD1 or TRBD2 may supply D (6 bases each). The V end was cut by 3 bases, the J end by 1 base, with 14 bases between. The CDR3 consists of 16 residues. In germline, CDR1 is SNHLY, CDR2 FYNNEI.